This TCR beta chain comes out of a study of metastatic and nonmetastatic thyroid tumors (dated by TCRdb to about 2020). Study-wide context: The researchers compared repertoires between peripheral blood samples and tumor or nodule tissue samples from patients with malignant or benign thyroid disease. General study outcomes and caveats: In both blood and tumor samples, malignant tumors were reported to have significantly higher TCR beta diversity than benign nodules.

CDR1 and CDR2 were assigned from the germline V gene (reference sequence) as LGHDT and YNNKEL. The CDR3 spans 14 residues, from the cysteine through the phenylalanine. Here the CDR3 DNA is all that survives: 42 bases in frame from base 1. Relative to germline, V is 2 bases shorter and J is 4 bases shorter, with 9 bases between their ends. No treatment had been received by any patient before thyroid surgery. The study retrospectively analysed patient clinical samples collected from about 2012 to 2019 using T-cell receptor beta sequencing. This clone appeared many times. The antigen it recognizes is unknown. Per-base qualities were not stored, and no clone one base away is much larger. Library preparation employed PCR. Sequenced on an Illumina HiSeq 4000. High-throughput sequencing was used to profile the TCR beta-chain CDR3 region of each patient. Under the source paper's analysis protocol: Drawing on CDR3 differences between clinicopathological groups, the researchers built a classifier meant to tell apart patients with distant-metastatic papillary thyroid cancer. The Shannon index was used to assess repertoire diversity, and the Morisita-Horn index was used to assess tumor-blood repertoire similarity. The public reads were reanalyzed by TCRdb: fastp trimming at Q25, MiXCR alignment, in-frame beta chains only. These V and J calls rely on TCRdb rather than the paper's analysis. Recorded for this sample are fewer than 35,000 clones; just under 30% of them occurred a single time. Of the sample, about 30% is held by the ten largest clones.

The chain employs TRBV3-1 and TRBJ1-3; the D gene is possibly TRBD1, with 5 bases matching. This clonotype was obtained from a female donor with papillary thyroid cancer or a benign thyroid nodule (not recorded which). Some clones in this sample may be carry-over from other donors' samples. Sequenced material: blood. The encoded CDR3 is CASSQTGEGNTIYF. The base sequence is TGTGCCAGCAGCCAAACGGGGGAAGGAAACACCATATATTTT. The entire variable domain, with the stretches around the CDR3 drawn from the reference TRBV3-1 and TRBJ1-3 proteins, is DTAVSQTPKYLVTQMGNDKSIKCEQNLGHDTMYWYKQDSKKFLKIMFSYNNKELIINETVPNRFSPKSPDKAHLNLHINSLELGDSAVYFCASSQTGEGNTIYFGEGSWLTVV.